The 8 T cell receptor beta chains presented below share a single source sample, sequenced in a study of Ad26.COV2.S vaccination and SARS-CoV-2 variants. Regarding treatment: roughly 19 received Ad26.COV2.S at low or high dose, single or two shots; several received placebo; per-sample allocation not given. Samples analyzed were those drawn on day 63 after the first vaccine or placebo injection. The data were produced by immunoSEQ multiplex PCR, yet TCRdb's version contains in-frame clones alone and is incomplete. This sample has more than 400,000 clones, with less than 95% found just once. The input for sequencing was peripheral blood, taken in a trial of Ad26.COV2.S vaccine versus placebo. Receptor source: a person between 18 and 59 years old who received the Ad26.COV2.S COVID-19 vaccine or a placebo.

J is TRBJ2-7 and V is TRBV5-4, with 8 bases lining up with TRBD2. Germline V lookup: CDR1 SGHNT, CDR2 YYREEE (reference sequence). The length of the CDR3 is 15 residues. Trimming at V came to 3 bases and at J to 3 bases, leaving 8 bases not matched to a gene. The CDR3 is CASSYAAGGFYEQYF. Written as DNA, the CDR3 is TGTGCCAGCAGCTATGCTGCGGGAGGTTTCTACGAGCAGTACTTC.

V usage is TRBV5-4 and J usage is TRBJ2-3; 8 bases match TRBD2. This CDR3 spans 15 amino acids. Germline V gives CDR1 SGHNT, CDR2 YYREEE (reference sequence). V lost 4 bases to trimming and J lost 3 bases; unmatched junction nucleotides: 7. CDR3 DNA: TGTGCCAGCAGCAAGAAGTCGGGGGGGACAGATACGCAGTATTTT. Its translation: CASSKKSGGTDTQYF.

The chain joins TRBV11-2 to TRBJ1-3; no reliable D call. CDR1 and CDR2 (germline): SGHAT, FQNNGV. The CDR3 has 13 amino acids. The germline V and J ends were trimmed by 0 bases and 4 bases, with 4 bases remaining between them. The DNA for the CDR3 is TGTGCCAGCAGCTTAGACGTGGGAAACACCATATATTTT. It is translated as CASSLDVGNTIYF.

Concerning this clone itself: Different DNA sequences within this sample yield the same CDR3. The CDR3 loop reads CASSLGGNYGYTF. The CDR3 DNA reads as TGCGCCAGCAGCTTGGGGGGAAACTATGGCTACACCTTC. This chain connects TRBV5-1 to TRBJ1-2; D remains ambiguous. V lost 0 bases, J lost 2 bases, and 5 bases lay in between. The CDR3 loop spans 13 amino acids. Germline-derived CDR1 and CDR2 are SGHRS and YFSETQ.

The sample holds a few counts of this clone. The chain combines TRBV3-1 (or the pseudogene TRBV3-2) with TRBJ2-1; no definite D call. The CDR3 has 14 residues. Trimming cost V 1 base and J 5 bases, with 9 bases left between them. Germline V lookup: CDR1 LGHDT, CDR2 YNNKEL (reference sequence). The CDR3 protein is CASSQVIDDNEQFF. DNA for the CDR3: TGTGCCAGCAGCCAAGTCATTGATGACAATGAGCAGTTCTTC.

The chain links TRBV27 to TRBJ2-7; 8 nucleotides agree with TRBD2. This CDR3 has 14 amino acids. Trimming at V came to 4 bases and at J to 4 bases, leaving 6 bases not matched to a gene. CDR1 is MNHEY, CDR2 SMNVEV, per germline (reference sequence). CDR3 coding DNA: TGTGCCAGCAGTTCCCGCCCGGGGGGGTACGAGCAGTACTTC. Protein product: CASSSRPGGYEQYF.

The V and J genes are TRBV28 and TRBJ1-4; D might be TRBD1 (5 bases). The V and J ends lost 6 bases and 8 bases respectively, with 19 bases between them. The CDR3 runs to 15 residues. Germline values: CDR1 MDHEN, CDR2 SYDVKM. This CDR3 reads CASSHWGGKEEKLFF. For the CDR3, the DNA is TGTGCCAGCAGCCACTGGGGGGGAAAGGAGGAAAAACTGTTTTTT.

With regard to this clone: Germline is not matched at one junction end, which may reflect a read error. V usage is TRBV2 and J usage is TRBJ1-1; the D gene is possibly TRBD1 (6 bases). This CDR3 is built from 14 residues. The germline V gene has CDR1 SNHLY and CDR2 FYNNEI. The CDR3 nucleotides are TGTGCCAGCAGTGCCGAGCAGGGGAACACTGATGCTTTCTTT. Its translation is CASSAEQGNTDAFF.